The 18 T cell receptor beta chains below were found in one sample sequenced in a study of OX40 agonist ivuxolimab in advanced cancers. Data came from immunoSEQ multiplex PCR; TCRdb stores just in-frame clones and leaves some out. The sample has over 150,000 clones, roughly 94% seen once. Sequencing used CD4+ or CD8+ T cells sorted from blood, obtained in a trial of the OX40 agonist ivuxolimab. The source of these receptors is an adult with an advanced solid tumor such as melanoma, head and neck, liver or kidney cancer.

V and J are TRBV18 and TRBJ1-2; D is unresolved. Per the germline V gene, CDR1 is KGHSH and CDR2 is LQKENI. V gave up 5 bases and J gave up 4 bases, with 5 bases separating them. This CDR3 contains 11 residues. This chain's CDR3 is CASSAAYGYTF. The CDR3, as DNA: TGTGCCAGCTCAGCGGCCTATGGCTACACCTTC. The full variable domain, rest sourced from reference TRBV18 and TRBJ1-2, is NAGVMQNPRHLVRRRGQEARLRCSPMKGHSHVYWYRQLPEEGLKFMVYLQKENIIDESGMPKERFSAEFPKEGPSILRIQQVVRGDSAAYFCASSAAYGYTFGSGTRLTVV.

The rearrangement links TRBV18 to TRBJ2-2; TRBD2 matches 8 bases. The germline gives CDR1 KGHSH, CDR2 LQKENI. The CDR3 sequence is 13 residues long. Trimming took 6 bases from V and 4 from J; bases not matched to a gene: 1. CDR3 nucleotides: TGTGCCAGCTCCGCGGGGGGCACCGGGGAGCTGTTTTTT. It is translated as CASSAGGTGELFF.

The chain couples TRBV12-5 to TRBJ1-1; 10 bases match TRBD1. Germline lookup yields CDR1 LGHNT and CDR2 FRNRAP. The CDR3 covers 17 residues. Trimming took 4 bases from V and 0 from J; bases not matched to a gene: 8. The CDR3 DNA reads TGTGCTAGTGGTTCTCAGACAGGGGGCTGGGTGAACACTGAAGCTTTCTTT. It is translated as CASGSQTGGWVNTEAFF.

V gene TRBV9 combines with J gene TRBJ2-3, with 11 bases lining up with TRBD1. V shed 2 bases and J 5 bases; nucleotides not matched to a gene: 1. This CDR3 comprises 14 residues. Germline CDR1 SGDLS, CDR2 YYNGEE. Written as DNA, the CDR3 is TGTGCCAGCAGCGTGGACAGGGGGCAAGATACGCAGTATTTT. Translated, it gives CASSVDRGQDTQYF.

The chain combines TRBV7-8 with TRBJ1-4; D might be TRBD1 (6 bases). The CDR3 runs 14 residues. The germline V gene has CDR1 SGHVS and CDR2 FQNEAQ. Trimming took 3 bases from V and 8 from J, leaving 13 bases between them. The CDR3 DNA is TGTGCCAGCAGCTTCAGGGGAGGGAACGAAAAACTGTTTTTT. It yields the protein CASSFRGGNEKLFF.

This chain joins TRBV5-5 and TRBJ2-7, with 7 nucleotides matching TRBD1. The CDR3 has 13 residues. CDR1 SGHKS and CDR2 YYEKEE come from the germline V gene (reference sequence). Trimming at V came to 2 bases and at J to 2 bases, leaving 1 base not matched to a gene. The CDR3 DNA follows: TGTGCCAGCAGCTTCCAGGGGGCCTACGAGCAGTACTTC. The encoded protein is CASSFQGAYEQYF.

This sequence joins TRBV18 and TRBJ2-5, with 7 bases fitting TRBD1. V lost 1 base and J lost 2; bases outside the gene matches: 7. This CDR3 is 16 amino acids long. Germline CDR1 is KGHSH and CDR2 is LQKENI. CDR3 amino acids: CASSPRTGQSQETQYF. CDR3 bases: TGTGCCAGCTCACCACGTACGGGACAGTCACAAGAGACCCAGTACTTC.

J is TRBJ2-5 and V is TRBV19; D is undetermined. The CDR3 extends over 15 amino acids. The V gene's germline CDR1 is LNHDA and CDR2 SQIVND (reference sequence). V lost 5 bases to trimming and J lost 0 bases, with 13 bases between them. CDR3: CASSVRGLYQETQYF. The DNA for the CDR3 is TGTGCCAGTAGTGTCCGCGGATTGTACCAAGAGACCCAGTACTTC.

V is TRBV6-6 and J is TRBJ2-1; the D is unclear. The CDR3 covers 12 residues. V was clipped by 8 bases and J by 2 bases, with 7 bases between them. Per germline, CDR1 MNHNY and CDR2 SVGAGI (reference sequence). The CDR3 region is CASLEPYNEQFF. CDR3 in DNA: TGTGCCAGCCTCGAGCCCTACAATGAGCAGTTCTTC.

The chain recombines TRBV29-1 with TRBJ2-7, with TRBD1 matching 8 bases. CDR1 is SQVTM and CDR2 is ANQGSEA in the germline V gene. The J segment lost 6 bases and the V segment lost 4 bases, leaving 11 bases of the junction unmatched. The CDR3 extends over 14 amino acids. The CDR3 protein is CSVVGPGGVGEQYF. CDR3 DNA sequence: TGCAGCGTTGTAGGCCCAGGGGGCGTGGGCGAGCAGTACTTC.

V is TRBV5-1 and J is TRBJ2-1; 7 bases agree with TRBD2. V was clipped by 0 bases and J by 8 bases; unmatched bases: 8. The CDR3 contains 15 residues. Germline-derived CDR1 and CDR2 are SGHRS and YFSETQ. CDR3: CASSLGEGLADEQFF. In nucleotides, the CDR3 is TGCGCCAGCAGCTTGGGGGAGGGGTTGGCGGATGAGCAGTTCTTC.

CDR3 DNA sequence: TGCGCCAGCAGCCAAGACGGGGCAGGAAGAGCTTTCTTT. This sequence encodes CASSQDGAGRAFF. The chain joins TRBV4-3 to TRBJ1-1; D might be TRBD1 (5 bases). Germline V CDR1 and CDR2: LGHNA, YSLEER. CDR3 size: 13 residues. The V gene lost 0 bases and the J gene lost 10 bases, with 12 bases spanning the gap.

V usage is TRBV11-2 and J usage is TRBJ1-3; D call uncertain. CDR1 is SGHAT, CDR2 FQNNGV, per germline. V lost 5 bases, J lost 0 bases, and 14 bases lay in between. This CDR3 comprises 16 residues. Here the CDR3 reads CASSIISPFSGNTIYF. The CDR3 DNA reads TGTGCCAGCAGCATCATTAGCCCCTTCTCTGGAAACACCATATATTTT. Variable domain in full (rest from reference TRBV11-2 and TRBJ1-3): EAGVAQSPRYKIIEKRQSVAFWCNPISGHATLYWYQQILGQGPKLLIQFQNNGVVDDSQLPKDRFSAERLKGVDSTLKIQPAKLEDSAVYLCASSIISPFSGNTIYFGEGSWLTVV.

The genes are TRBV14 and TRBJ2-2, with 8 bases aligning to TRBD1. V lost 4 bases to trimming and J lost 6 bases; unmatched junction nucleotides: 10. In germline, CDR1 is SGHDN, CDR2 FVKESK. The CDR3 sequence is 16 residues long. The CDR3 DNA reads TGTGCCAGCAGCCTTGACAGGGGCCAAGCAGCCGGGGAGCTGTTTTTT. This sequence encodes CASSLDRGQAAGELFF.

The rearrangement joins TRBV5-1 to TRBJ1-1; 8 nucleotides align to TRBD1. The CDR3 is 14 amino acids. Trimming cost V 4 bases and J 7 bases; bases outside gene matches: 9. Germline loops: CDR1 SGHRS, CDR2 YFSETQ. The CDR3 DNA sequence: TGCGCCAGCAGCCGATCGACAGGGGTTAATGAAGCTTTCTTT. Its translation: CASSRSTGVNEAFF.

The chain couples TRBV18 to TRBJ2-1, with 9 nucleotides matching TRBD2. The V segment lost 6 bases and the J segment 5 bases; nucleotides outside the gene matches: 8. Germline-derived CDR1 and CDR2 are KGHSH and LQKENI. The CDR3 consists of 15 residues. The CDR3 sequence is CASSIMERGDNEQFF. The CDR3 nucleotides are TGTGCCAGCTCGATCATGGAGCGGGGGGACAATGAGCAGTTCTTC.

The chain recombines TRBV28 with TRBJ2-7; 8 positions match TRBD1. The V gene's germline CDR1 is MDHEN and CDR2 SYDVKM. There are 12 residues in the CDR3. V lost 11 bases to trimming and J lost 3 bases; unmatched junction nucleotides: 6. Written as DNA, the CDR3 is TGTGCCGTCTTAGGACAGGGCTACGAGCAGTACTTC. It specifies CAVLGQGYEQYF. Full variable domain (rest looked up from reference TRBV28 and TRBJ2-7): DVKVTQSSRYLVKRTGEKVFLECVQDMDHENMFWYRQDPGLGLRLIYFSYDVKMKEKGDIPEGYSVSREKKERFSLILESASTNQTSMYLCAVLGQGYEQYFGPGTRLTVT.

The V gene is TRBV28, the J gene TRBJ1-6; 8 bases map to TRBD1. CDR1 and CDR2 (germline): MDHEN, SYDVKM. This CDR3 is built from 15 residues. J was trimmed by 7 bases and V by 4 bases; bases with no gene match: 6. CDR3 amino acids: CASSSRTGLNSPLHF. The CDR3 bases are TGTGCCAGCAGTTCTAGGACAGGGCTGAATTCACCCCTCCACTTT. Combining the CDR3 with reference TRBV28 and TRBJ1-6 gives the whole variable domain DVKVTQSSRYLVKRTGEKVFLECVQDMDHENMFWYRQDPGLGLRLIYFSYDVKMKEKGDIPEGYSVSREKKERFSLILESASTNQTSMYLCASSSRTGLNSPLHFGNGTRLTVT.